This entry is about one T cell receptor (beta chain). The data are from a study of PD-1 blockade in mismatch repair-deficient tumors. Study-wide context: Patients had approximately 12 mismatch repair-deficient cancer types and were previously treated and progressing.

Sequencing used immunoSEQ multiplex PCR; TCRdb keeps in-frame clones, though not all of them. The sample lists about 120,000 clones; 70% to 80% were seen once. The CDR3 is made up of 16 amino acids. Germline-derived CDR1 and CDR2 are SEHNR and FQNEAQ (reference sequence). The V and J ends lost 5 bases and 0 bases, in that order; junction bases with no gene match: 8. The chain couples TRBV7-9 to TRBJ2-3; 7 nucleotides line up with TRBD1. Sequenced material: peripheral blood, taken approximately 60 weeks after starting pembrolizumab. The sequence derives from an adult with mismatch repair-deficient cancer. DNA of the CDR3: TGTGCCAGCAGCAGTGGGACAGATGCAAGCACAGATACGCAGTATTTT. Amino acid sequence: CASSSGTDASTDTQYF.